The text below deals with one T cell receptor beta chain. Unique molecular identifiers were incorporated when the TCRbeta library was constructed. TCRdb used MiXCR to reprocess the PCR reads, holding one entry per CDR3 protein. Among a few hundred thousand distinct CDR3 sequences, about an eighth were seen once, and the ten largest hold roughly 4.5%. This sample is part of a study of T-cell reconstitution after alpha-beta-depleted transplantation in children. This specimen was PBMCs, taken from the stem cell graft. The sequence came from a human donor who donated a stem cell graft to a child with Fanconi anemia.

This CDR3 is CASSQVQGYSPLHF. As DNA, the CDR3 is TGCGCCAGCAGCCAAGTGCAGGGATATTCACCCCTCCACTTT. The V gene is TRBV4-3, the J gene TRBJ1-6, with D tentatively TRBD1 (5 bases). Germline-derived CDR1 and CDR2 are LGHNA and YSLEER. The CDR3 spans 14 residues. Trimming pared 1 base from V and 8 bases from J, leaving 9 bases between.